This TCR beta chain was captured in a study of T cell responses to AZD1222 COVID-19 vaccine. General study findings and limits: White British ancestry dominated among donors, who included more females, and clonal diversity was possibly underestimated.

Measured with immunoSEQ multiplex PCR; TCRdb has only the in-frame clones, and not every one. Of approximately 110,000 clones in the sample, about 95% were seen once. The trim removed 4 bases at V and 2 bases at J, leaving 3 bases unmatched. Germline V gene data show CDR1 as SGHTS and CDR2 as YDEGEE. This CDR3 is 15 amino acids long. Of note for this clone: Antigen unknown.

The chain has TRBV5-8 and TRBJ2-3; TRBD2 matches at 11 bases. The sequencing used peripheral blood, collected on day 0 of AZD1222 vaccination. The origin of this receptor is an adult in good health. CDR3 in amino acids: CASSLTSGDTDTQYF. CDR3 bases: TGTGCCAGCAGCCTGACTAGCGGGGACACAGATACGCAGTATTTT. The whole variable domain, filled in from reference TRBV5-8 and TRBJ2-3, reads EAGVTQSPTHLIKTRGQQATLRCSPISGHTSVYWYQQALGLGLQFLLWYDEGEERNRGNFPPRFSGRQFPNYSSELNVNALELEDSALYLCASSLTSGDTDTQYFGPGTRLTVL.